This TCR beta chain was obtained from a study of regulatory T cells in long-lasting Graves disease. General study points: New patients shared roughly 960 public clonotypes, and persistent patients shared more, with over 2,500.

A note on this clonotype: Its target is not known.

Construction of the TCR beta libraries employed iRepertoire HTBI primers in conjunction with Arm-PCR of CDR3 regions. TCRdb analysed the multiplex PCR reads with MiXCR anew, one entry per CDR3 protein. The sample yields about 450,000 distinct CDR3 sequences, about 25% seen once. V was pared by 3 bases and J by 0 bases, with 9 bases between. CDR1 LNHDA and CDR2 SQIVND come from the germline V gene (reference sequence). CDR3 length equals 14 residues. As to time point: persistent/refractory GD, antithyroid drugs over 5 years with positive TRAb. The TCR library was made from RNA extracted from PBMCs. Sequencing was performed on peripheral blood mononuclear cells (PBMCs), taken when the disease was refractory, from a patient treated with antithyroid drugs. The sequence was collected from a female donor with Graves disease. The V gene is TRBV19, the J gene TRBJ2-7, with TRBD1 as a possible D gene (5 bases). In DNA, the CDR3 is TGTGCCAGTAGTATGGCGGACAACTCCTACGAGCAGTACTTC. It codes for CASSMADNSYEQYF.